This TCR beta chain is from a study of blood T cells in healthy people across ages (dated by TCRdb to about 2015). Concerning the study at large: In model experiments, roughly one uniquely barcoded TCR beta cDNA molecule per two T cells was captured by template switching. To avoid experimental bias, donors of different ages were randomly spread across the sequencing lanes. For two donors (one aged 18 to 29 and one aged 80 or older), the study analyzed two additional independent replicas of 1 million unique cDNA reads from the same blood draw. The study measured age-related changes in TCR beta repertoire diversity using deep sequencing normalized with unique cDNA molecular identifiers. Four age groups were formed from the donors: young (average roughly 16 years), middle-aged (around 39), aged (62) and long-lived (more than 75).

Donors were 35 to 40 systemically healthy Caucasian individuals from Russia aged 6 to 90 years. Each donor gave ten milliliters of peripheral blood, drawn into EDTA-treated Vacutainer tubes. Ficoll-Paque density-gradient centrifugation was used to isolate PBMCs, with at least 7 million obtained per sample. Trizol reagent was used to extract total RNA from PBMCs, with at least 6 micrograms per sample. For every donor, an aliquot of PBMCs went through flow cytometry to measure the percentages of naive CD45RAhigh/CD27high T cells. Library method: 5' RACE. Reads for this sample came from an Illumina HiSeq 2500. The second PCR ran for roughly 6 to 11 cycles and used a J-beta primer mix along with a sample-barcoded 5' primer. A template-switch 5' adaptor carrying 12 random nucleotides introduced a unique molecular identifier onto each TCR beta cDNA molecule. Each sample yielded at least 2.5 million CDR3-containing paired-end reads. First-strand cDNA synthesis was performed from all RNA using the Mint cDNA synthesis kit, with priming by a TRBC-specific oligonucleotide. All cDNA was treated with uracil-DNA glycosylase and then went through a first 18-cycle PCR with the universal primers M1SS and BC2_uni_R. The study's own analysis went as follows. Each sample was normalized by randomly selecting 1 million high-quality reads, each carrying a distinct molecular identifier. Reads sharing molecular identifiers were discarded rather than binned into consensus sequences. MiTCR, run with a Q25 quality threshold and the strictest error-elimination algorithm, handled CDR3 identification, clonotype clustering and error correction. A nonparametric unseen species model with Euler transformation was used to estimate a lower bound on total TCR beta diversity. The raw public reads went through TCRdb reprocessing: fastp at Q25, MiXCR clone calling, in-frame beta chains kept. Rows are combined by CDR3 protein, so each entry shows the most common genes and DNA. TCRdb's processing, not the authors' own work, is the source of the V and J calls. Recorded for this sample are some 1,500,000 distinct CDR3 sequences; about 42% of them occurred a single time. The biggest ten clones account for approximately 4% of the sample.

From the cysteine through the phenylalanine, the CDR3 covers 12 amino acids. The retained sequence is limited to the CDR3, 36 bases, with the frame set at the first base. In the germline V gene, CDR1 corresponds to SGDLS and CDR2 to YYNGEE. V and J lose 0 bases and 12 bases, and a span of 10 bases separates them. About this clonotype: Its specific antigen is unknown. No qualities accompany the bases; no much larger clone lies one base away.

Summary of the overall study and its limitations: Total diversity estimates from one million sequenced T cells were considered lower bounds and underestimates. Bulk unsorted PBMC profiling prevented conclusive comparison of naive and antigen-experienced compartments. Because the CMV infection status of the donors was unknown, age-related changes in expanded clonotypes may potentially have been confounded. Observed TCR beta diversity per million T cells fell roughly linearly with age, and a significant reduction was already apparent by age roughly 40. The percentage of naive T cells measured by flow cytometry correlated strongly with observed TCR beta diversity. Compared with the aged group, the long-lived group had more naive CD4+ T cells, fewer expanded clones and increased TCR diversity, a pattern suggesting age selection.

The material sequenced was blood. Recombination linked TRBV9 to TRBJ2-1; no D gene can be assigned with confidence. The sequence derives from a young woman in good health. The CDR3 has the sequence CASSVEGDGQFF. The nucleotides read TGTGCCAGCAGCGTAGAAGGTGATGGGCAGTTCTTC.